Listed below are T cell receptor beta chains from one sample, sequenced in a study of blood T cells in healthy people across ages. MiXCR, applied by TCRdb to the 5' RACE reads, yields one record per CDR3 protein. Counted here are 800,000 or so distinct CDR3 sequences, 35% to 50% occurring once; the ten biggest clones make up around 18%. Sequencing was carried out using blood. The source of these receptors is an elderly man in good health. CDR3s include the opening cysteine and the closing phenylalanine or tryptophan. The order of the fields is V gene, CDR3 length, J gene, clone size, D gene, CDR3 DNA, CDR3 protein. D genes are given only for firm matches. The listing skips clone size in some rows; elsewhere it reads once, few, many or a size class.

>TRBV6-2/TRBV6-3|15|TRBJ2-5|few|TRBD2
TGTGCCAGCAGTTACTCTCGCGGGAGAGGGGAGACCCAGTACTTC
CASSYSRGRGETQYF
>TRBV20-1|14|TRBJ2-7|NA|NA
TGCAGTGCTAGAGATCTTTACACCTCCTACGAGCAGTACTTC
CSARDLYTSYEQYF
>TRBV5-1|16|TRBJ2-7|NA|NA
TGCGCCAGCAGCTTGTTGTTGCCAGGGAGCTCCTACGAGCAGTACTTC
CASSLLLPGSSYEQYF
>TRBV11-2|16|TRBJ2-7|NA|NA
TGTGCCAGCAGTCCGGGTGTTCATGGGGGAACCTACGAGCAGTACTTC
CASSPGVHGGTYEQYF
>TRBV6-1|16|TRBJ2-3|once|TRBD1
TGTGCCAGCAGCCGGACAGGGGAGTGGAACACAGATACGCAGTATTTT
CASSRTGEWNTDTQYF
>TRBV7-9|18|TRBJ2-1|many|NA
TGTGCCAGCAGCGGCAATGGCAGGTCCTTGTCCTCCTACAATGAGCAGTTCTTC
CASSGNGRSLSSYNEQFF
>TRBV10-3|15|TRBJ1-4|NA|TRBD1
TGTGCCATCAGTGGTTACAGGGGAAACAATGAAAAACTGTTTTTT
CAISGYRGNNEKLFF
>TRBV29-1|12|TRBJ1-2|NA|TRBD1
TGCAGCGCTAGGACAGGGGAGGGTGGCTACACCTTC
CSARTGEGGYTF
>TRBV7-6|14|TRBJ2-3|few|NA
TGTGCCAGCAGCTTAACAGGAGCGCCAGATACGCAGTATTTT
CASSLTGAPDTQYF
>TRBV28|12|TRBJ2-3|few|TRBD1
TGTGCCAGCACTACAGGGGCAGATACGCAGTATTTT
CASTTGADTQYF
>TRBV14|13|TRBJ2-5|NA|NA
TGTGCCAGCAGCCAAGGGGTACTCAGGACCCAGTACTTC
CASSQGVLRTQYF
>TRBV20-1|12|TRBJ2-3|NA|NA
TGCAGTGTCCACATACCCCCAGATACGCAGTATTTT
CSVHIPPDTQYF
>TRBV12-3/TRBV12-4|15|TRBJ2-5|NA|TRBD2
TGTGCCAGCAGCCGACTAGCGGGAGGGCACAATGAGCAGTACTTC
CASSRLAGGHNEQYF
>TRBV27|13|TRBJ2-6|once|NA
TGTGCCAGCGGGGAATCTGGGGCCAACGTCCTGACTTTC
CASGESGANVLTF
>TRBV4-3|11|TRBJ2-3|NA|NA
TGCGCCAGCAGCCAAATGGATACGCAGTATTTT
CASSQMDTQYF
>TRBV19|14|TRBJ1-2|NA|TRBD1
TGTGCCAGTAGTTCCTCGGACAGGGTCTATGGCTACACCTTC
CASSSSDRVYGYTF
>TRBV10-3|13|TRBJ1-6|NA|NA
TGTGCCATCAGTCAGGGCTATAATTCACCCCTCCACTTT
CAISQGYNSPLHF
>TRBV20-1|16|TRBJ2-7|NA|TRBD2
TGCAATGCTGGACCCCACCAGCGGGAGGGCGGCTACGAGCAGTACTTC
CNAGPHQREGGYEQYF
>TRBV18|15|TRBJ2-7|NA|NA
TGTGCCAGCTCACCGGCGGATGGGACCTTAATGGAGCAGTACTTC
CASSPADGTLMEQYF
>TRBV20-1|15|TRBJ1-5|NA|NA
TGCAGTGCCCCTGAATCAGGACGGATCAATCAGCCCCAGCATTTT
CSAPESGRINQPQHF
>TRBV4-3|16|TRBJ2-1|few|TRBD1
TGCGCCAGCAGCCAAGATTCGGGACAGGGCTACAATGAGCAGTTCTTC
CASSQDSGQGYNEQFF
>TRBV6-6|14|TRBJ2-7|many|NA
TGTGCCAGCAGGCGGACAGTCGCAGATAACGAGCAGTACTTC
CASRRTVADNEQYF
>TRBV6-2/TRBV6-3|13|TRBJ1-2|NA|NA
TGTGCCAGCAGTTACGGGCAGGGCATGGGCTACACCTTC
CASSYGQGMGYTF
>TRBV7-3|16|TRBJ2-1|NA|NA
TGTGCCAGCAGCTTATCCCGACCCAGTGGCGGCAATGAGCAGTTCTTC
CASSLSRPSGGNEQFF
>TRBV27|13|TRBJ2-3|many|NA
TGTGCCAGCAGTTTAGGGGTCACAGATACGCAGTATTTT
CASSLGVTDTQYF
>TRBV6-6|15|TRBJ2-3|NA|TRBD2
TGTGCCAGCAGCAGTAGCGGGGGGGGCACAGATACGCAGTATTTT
CASSSSGGGTDTQYF
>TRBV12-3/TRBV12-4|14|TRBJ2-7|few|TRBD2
TGTGCCAGCAGCGAGAGCGGGAGCGGTTACGAGCAGTACTTC
CASSESGSGYEQYF
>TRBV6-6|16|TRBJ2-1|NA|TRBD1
TGTGCCAGCAGTCACCCCGGACAGGGGGCTGGCAATGAGCAGTTCTTC
CASSHPGQGAGNEQFF
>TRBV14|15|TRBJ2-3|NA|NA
TGTGCCAGCAGCCAATTCGCAATTAGCACAGATACGCAGTATTTT
CASSQFAISTDTQYF
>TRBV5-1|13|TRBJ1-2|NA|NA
TGCGCCAGCCGAACAGGGATCAACTATGGCTACACCTTC
CASRTGINYGYTF
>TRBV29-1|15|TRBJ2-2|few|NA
TGCAGCGTTGAAGATTCGGGACTTAACACCGGGGAGCTGTTTTTT
CSVEDSGLNTGELFF
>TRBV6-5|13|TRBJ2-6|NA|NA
TGTGCCAGCGAGAGCCCTGGGGCCAACGTCCTGACTTTC
CASESPGANVLTF